The 8 T cell receptor beta chains presented below share a single source sample, sequenced in a study of T cells in Graves' hyperthyroidism and ophthalmopathy. The investigators amplified TCR beta CDR3 regions from RNA transcripts. In the first-round RT-PCR of the TCR CDR3, the HTBI primer set was used. TCRdb reprocessed the multiplex PCR reads via MiXCR and lists one record per CDR3 protein. Altogether roughly 530,000 distinct CDR3 sequences are present, 17% being singletons, with the ten largest covering roughly 15%. The specimen sequenced was blood. Receptor source: a woman under 30 with Graves' ophthalmopathy.

The chain uses TRBV6-1 and TRBJ2-3; D might be TRBD2 (6 bases). The V and J ends lost 4 bases and 4 bases respectively, with 15 bases between them. The CDR3 totals 15 residues. The germline V gene has CDR1 MNHNS and CDR2 SASEGT. In DNA, the CDR3 is TGTGCCAGCAGTGTTGGAGGGAGATGGTCAGATACGCAGTATTTT. Residues: CASSVGGRWSDTQYF.

The chain couples TRBV10-3 to TRBJ2-6; no clear D. The germline V and J ends were trimmed by 5 bases and 0 bases, with 8 bases remaining between them. CDR1 and CDR2 (germline): ENHRY, SYGVKD. The CDR3 is 15 residues long. CDR3 bases: TGTGCCATCAGTTACTCAGTCTCTGGGGCCAACGTCCTGACTTTC. Translation: CAISYSVSGANVLTF.

The chain carries TRBV6-6 and TRBJ2-1; D unclear. Germline-derived CDR1 and CDR2 are MNHNY and SVGAGI (reference sequence). Trimming removed 1 base from V and 0 bases from J, with 10 bases in between. The CDR3 spans 16 residues. CDR3 sequence: CASSYWTPFSYNEQFF. The CDR3, as DNA: TGTGCCAGCAGTTACTGGACCCCCTTCTCCTACAATGAGCAGTTCTTC.

This clonotype was picked up a small number of times. This chain connects TRBV20-1 to TRBJ1-5, with D possibly being TRBD1 (5 bases). Trimming took off 6 bases at V and 0 bases at J, with 18 bases between the two ends. CDR1 is DFQATT, CDR2 SNEGSKA, per germline (reference sequence). This CDR3 is built from 16 residues. CDR3 nucleotide sequence: TGCAGTGCCCAGGCCCCGGGACCTTATAGCAATCAGCCCCAGCATTTT. Its protein is CSAQAPGPYSNQPQHF.

This clonotype was observed at least ten times. In DNA, the CDR3 is TGTGCCAGCAGCTTAGAGAGAATACAAGCTTTCTTT. It is translated as CASSLERIQAFF. The chain employs TRBV11-2 and TRBJ1-1, with D unclear. V lost 0 bases to trimming and J lost 9 bases, with 8 bases between them. The CDR3 spans 12 residues. CDR1 and CDR2 (germline): SGHAT, FQNNGV.

This clonotype was counted at least ten times. This rearrangement joins TRBV27 to TRBJ2-3, with D unresolved. The V gene's germline CDR1 is MNHEY and CDR2 SMNVEV (reference sequence). This CDR3 comprises 14 residues. The ends were cut back, 3 bases at V and 0 bases at J, with 7 bases in the middle. CDR3 in amino acids: CASSLMGSTDTQYF. The CDR3, as DNA: TGTGCCAGCAGTTTGATGGGGAGCACAGATACGCAGTATTTT.

The chain joins TRBV19 to TRBJ2-3; TRBD2 is a possible D gene (7 bases). Between the trimmed V and J ends, which lost 5 bases and 2 bases, there was a span of 14 bases. Germline CDR1 LNHDA, CDR2 SQIVND (reference sequence). The CDR3 is 15 residues long. This CDR3 is CASSWGGSNTDTQYF. CDR3 in DNA: TGTGCCAGTAGTTGGGGGGGCTCCAACACAGATACGCAGTATTTT.

V gene TRBV9 combines with J gene TRBJ1-1, with 7 nucleotides matching TRBD1. The germline V gene encodes CDR1 SGDLS and CDR2 YYNGEE. V was clipped by 3 bases and J by 1 base; unmatched bases: 6. The CDR3 is made up of 15 amino acids. CDR3 nucleotides: TGTGCCAGCAGCGAGGCCGGGACAGAGAACACTGAAGCTTTCTTT. Protein: CASSEAGTENTEAFF.